The next 27 T cell receptor beta chains were all read from a single sample in a study of shared clonotypes between healthy human individuals. Clones were sequenced by immunoSEQ multiplex PCR, and TCRdb holds only the in-frame ones, with some missing. In the table there are approximately 620,000 clones, 95% to 98% of which are singletons. Material: naive CD4+ T cells sorted from blood. Subset noted: CD45RA+ positively selected. These receptors originate from a woman under 40 in good health.

The chain is built from TRBV4-1 and TRBJ2-5; 10 nucleotides match TRBD1. V gave up 1 base and J gave up 2 bases; unmatched junction bases: 10. From germline, CDR1 is MGHRA and CDR2 YSYEKL. The CDR3 is made up of 18 amino acids. CDR3 protein: CASSQVRGQGRVQETQYF. The CDR3 DNA reads TGCGCCAGCAGCCAAGTTCGGGGACAGGGGCGGGTTCAAGAGACCCAGTACTTC.

The chain carries TRBV19 and TRBJ1-5; D not resolved. CDR1 is LNHDA and CDR2 is SQIVND in the germline V gene (reference sequence). Trimming shortened V by 8 bases and J by 2 bases, and 10 bases separated the two germline ends. The CDR3 runs to 13 residues. CDR3 region: CASLDTGNQPQHF. The CDR3 bases are TGTGCCAGTCTAGACACAGGCAATCAGCCCCAGCATTTT.

The rearrangement links TRBV28 to TRBJ1-6, with 9 nucleotides matching TRBD1. The length of the CDR3 is 14 residues. V gave up 5 bases and J gave up 10 bases; unmatched junction bases: 6. Looked up from germline, CDR1 is MDHEN and CDR2 is SYDVKM. Written as DNA, the CDR3 is TGTGCCAGCAGTCCGGGACAGGGTTGGTCACCCCTCCACTTT. Protein product: CASSPGQGWSPLHF.

The DNA for the CDR3 is TGTGCCAGCAGTCCATCCCCCCCGGGCAACACCGGGGAGCTGTTTTTT. Translated, it gives CASSPSPPGNTGELFF. The V gene is TRBV7-6, the J gene TRBJ2-2; D remains ambiguous. V was shortened by 6 bases and J by 2 bases, with 16 bases between the two germline ends. Germline CDR1 is SGHVS and CDR2 is FNYEAQ. This CDR3 region has 16 residues.

This chain joins TRBV18 and TRBJ2-7, with TRBD1 matching over 11 bases. CDR3 length: 13 amino acids. The germline V gene encodes CDR1 KGHSH and CDR2 LQKENI. V shed 6 bases and J 3 bases; nucleotides not matched to a gene: 1. The CDR3 here is CASSGTGGYEQYF. CDR3 DNA sequence: TGTGCCAGCTCCGGGACAGGGGGCTACGAGCAGTACTTC.

The table lists this clone with a count of one. This chain connects TRBV7-2 to TRBJ2-3, with 7 bases lining up with TRBD2. Germline V gene data show CDR1 as SGHTA and CDR2 as FQGNSA. Losses at the gene ends were 5 bases for V and 4 bases for J; bases not matched to a gene: 6. The CDR3 is made up of 14 amino acids. Here the CDR3 reads CASSIRLAADTQYF. The CDR3, as DNA: TGTGCCAGCAGCATCAGACTAGCTGCAGATACGCAGTATTTT. The entire variable domain, with the rest obtained from reference TRBV7-2 and TRBJ2-3, is as follows: GAGVSQSPSNKVTEKGKDVELRCDPISGHTALYWYRQSLGQGLEFLIYFQGNSAPDKSGLPSDRFSAERTGGSVSTLTIQRTQQEDSAVYLCASSIRLAADTQYFGPGTRLTVL.

This chain links TRBV7-3 with TRBJ1-2; D is undetermined. This CDR3 is built from 13 residues. Trimming took off 4 bases at V and 2 bases at J, with 8 bases between the two ends. Germline V lookup: CDR1 SGHTA, CDR2 FQGTGA. CDR3 sequence (DNA): TGTGCCAGCAGCTCCGGGCCAAACTATGGCTACACCTTC. Its translation: CASSSGPNYGYTF.

This clone was detected only once. The J gene is TRBJ2-5, the V gene TRBV28; D might be TRBD2 (6 bases). The germline CDR1 and CDR2 sequences are MDHEN and SYDVKM. V lost 6 bases and J lost 4, with 9 bases in between. The CDR3 spans 12 residues. The CDR3 region is CASSRDSETQYF. CDR3 bases: TGTGCCAGCAGCAGGGACTCAGAGACCCAGTACTTC.

The chain couples TRBV28 to TRBJ2-1, with 9 positions matching TRBD2. Losses at the gene ends were 3 bases for V and 0 bases for J; bases not matched to a gene: 6. The germline gives CDR1 MDHEN, CDR2 SYDVKM. The CDR3 length is 17 residues. In DNA, the CDR3 is TGTGCCAGCAGTTTCTATGGTAGCGGGAGCTCCTACAATGAGCAGTTCTTC. As protein: CASSFYGSGSSYNEQFF.

The gene calls are TRBV18 and TRBJ2-1; D perhaps matches TRBD2 (6 bases). With 6 bases removed from V and 7 bases from J, the gap between germline ends came to 16 bases. The CDR3 has 14 amino acids. Germline V gene data show CDR1 as KGHSH and CDR2 as LQKENI. The CDR3 DNA is TGTGCCAGCTCCCTAACAACAAGCGGGAATGAGCAGTTCTTC. This gives the protein CASSLTTSGNEQFF. The complete variable domain, with remaining parts taken from reference TRBV18 and TRBJ2-1, reads NAGVMQNPRHLVRRRGQEARLRCSPMKGHSHVYWYRQLPEEGLKFMVYLQKENIIDESGMPKERFSAEFPKEGPSILRIQQVVRGDSAAYFCASSLTTSGNEQFFGPGTRLTVL.

The J gene is TRBJ1-1, the V gene TRBV5-4, with D possibly being TRBD1 (6 bases). Trimming removed 5 bases at V and 1 base at J, with 9 bases between. The CDR3 spans 13 residues. CDR1 and CDR2 from the germline V gene are SGHNT and YYREEE (reference sequence). This chain's CDR3 is CASRGQWNTEAFF. CDR3 in DNA: TGTGCCAGCAGAGGACAGTGGAACACTGAAGCTTTCTTT.

The table lists this clone with a count of one. This chain links TRBV6-6 with TRBJ2-5; D gene ambiguous. The J call may be in error: the DNA end matches TRBJ2-7 better. The CDR3 spans 12 residues. The germline CDR1 and CDR2 sequences are MNHNY and SVGAGI (reference sequence). In nucleotides, the CDR3 is TGTGCCAGCAGTGCCTCCGGGTACGAGCAGTACTTC. This codes for CASSASGYEQYF.

This chain joins TRBV19 and TRBJ2-2, with 16 bases fitting TRBD2. Looked up from germline, CDR1 is LNHDA and CDR2 is SQIVND (reference sequence). V gave up 6 bases and J gave up 0 bases; unmatched junction bases: 4. This CDR3 comprises 18 residues. CDR3: CASSTGLAGGPNTGELFF. CDR3 bases: TGTGCCAGTAGCACGGGACTAGCGGGAGGGCCGAACACCGGGGAGCTGTTTTTT.

The V and J genes are TRBV5-1 and TRBJ1-2; 9 nucleotides agree with TRBD1. Germline CDR1 reads SGHRS; CDR2 reads YFSETQ. The CDR3 consists of 14 residues. V shed 3 bases, J shed 4 bases, and the junction held 4 bases outside the gene matches. CDR3 region: CASSWGQGTYGYTF. The DNA for the CDR3 is TGCGCCAGCAGCTGGGGACAGGGCACCTATGGCTACACCTTC.

V usage is TRBV6-1 and J usage is TRBJ1-5; D is uncertain. The germline V gene encodes CDR1 MNHNS and CDR2 SASEGT. The V end was cut by 5 bases, the J end by 4 bases, with 12 bases between. The CDR3 is 14 amino acids. The CDR3 nucleotides are TGTGCCAGCAGTAAGGGCAGGAATAATCAGCCCCAGCATTTT. It encodes CASSKGRNNQPQHF.

V is TRBV28 and J is TRBJ1-1; tentative D call: TRBD1 (6 bases). V was trimmed by 6 bases and J by 9 bases, leaving 14 bases between them. This CDR3 region has 12 residues. Looked up from germline, CDR1 is MDHEN and CDR2 is SYDVKM. The CDR3 DNA reads TGTGCCAGCAGCACTGGGACACTGAAAGCTTTCTTT. Residues: CASSTGTLKAFF.

This chain links TRBV4-1 with TRBJ1-5, with a weak D call TRBD1 (6 bases). V lost 3 bases and J 3 bases, leaving 9 bases between the germline ends. The CDR3 is made up of 14 amino acids. Looked up from germline, CDR1 is MGHRA and CDR2 is YSYEKL. CDR3 sequence reads: CASSQGTTNQPQHF. CDR3 nucleotides: TGCGCCAGCAGCCAGGGGACAACCAATCAGCCCCAGCATTTT.

This chain links TRBV6-5 with TRBJ2-7; 9 positions agree with TRBD1. After removal of 5 bases from V and 1 base from J, the junction contained 6 bases not matched to a gene. CDR3 length: 15 residues. From germline, CDR1 is MNHEY and CDR2 SVGAGI. The CDR3 nucleotides are TGTGCCAGCAGTAGCCCCGGGACAGGGTCCTACGAGCAGTACTTC. Encoded protein: CASSSPGTGSYEQYF.

V gene TRBV28 combines with J gene TRBJ2-1; 7 nucleotides align to TRBD2. After removal of 6 bases from V and 7 bases from J, the junction contained 9 bases not matched to a gene. Germline values: CDR1 MDHEN, CDR2 SYDVKM. The CDR3 length is 14 residues. As DNA, the CDR3 is TGTGCCAGCAGAATAGGGAGGGCCTGGAATGAGCAGTTCTTC. Translated, it gives CASRIGRAWNEQFF. The full variable domain, with the rest looked up from reference TRBV28 and TRBJ2-1, is DVKVTQSSRYLVKRTGEKVFLECVQDMDHENMFWYRQDPGLGLRLIYFSYDVKMKEKGDIPEGYSVSREKKERFSLILESASTNQTSMYLCASRIGRAWNEQFFGPGTRLTVL.

This clone has a single count. The genes are TRBV5-6 and TRBJ1-4; no clear D gene. V shed 4 bases and J shed 0 bases, with 7 bases lying between them. The CDR3 is 14 residues long. Germline CDR1 SGHDT, CDR2 YYEEEE. CDR3 amino acids: CASSPHATNEKLFF. The CDR3 DNA sequence: TGTGCCAGCAGCCCCCATGCAACTAATGAAAAACTGTTTTTT.

CDR3: CASSLRDGDQPQHF. CDR3 DNA: TGTGCCAGCAGTTTAAGGGACGGAGATCAGCCCCAGCATTTT. This rearrangement joins TRBV28 to TRBJ1-5; a possible D gene is TRBD1 (5 bases). Germline V gene sequence: CDR1 MDHEN, CDR2 SYDVKM. The CDR3 covers 14 residues. V lost 2 bases and J lost 5, with 10 bases in between.

This CDR3 reads CASSLWVNEKLFF. CDR3 sequence (DNA): TGTGCCAGCAGCCTATGGGTTAACGAAAAACTGTTTTTT. The chain combines TRBV27 with TRBJ1-4; D gene uncertain. Per germline, CDR1 MNHEY and CDR2 SMNVEV (reference sequence). Trimming left V 6 bases short and J 8 bases short, with 13 bases between. CDR3 length equals 13 residues. Full variable domain (outside the CDR3, taken from reference TRBV27 and TRBJ1-4): EAQVTQNPRYLITVTGKKLTVTCSQNMNHEYMSWYRQDPGLGLRQIYYSMNVEVTDKGDVPEGYKVSRKEKRNFPLILESPSPNQTSLYFCASSLWVNEKLFFGSGTQLSVL.

The J gene is TRBJ2-6, the V gene TRBV28; perhaps TRBD1 as D (6 bases). The CDR3 contains 18 residues. V lost 4 bases and J 3 bases, leaving 19 bases between the germline ends. Germline V CDR1 and CDR2: MDHEN, SYDVKM. CDR3 protein: CASSSPGHRAGGANVLTF. The CDR3 coding sequence is TGTGCCAGCAGTTCCCCGGGACATAGGGCAGGTGGGGCCAACGTCCTGACTTTC.

The chain carries TRBV10-3 and TRBJ1-4, with D possibly TRBD1 on 6 matching bases. Trimming stripped 5 bases from V and 8 bases from J, with 15 bases between. Germline V CDR1 and CDR2: ENHRY, SYGVKD. The CDR3 has 14 residues. CDR3 in amino acids: CAISPRGVGEKLFF. CDR3 nucleotide sequence: TGTGCCATCAGTCCCAGGGGAGTTGGAGAAAAACTGTTTTTT.

This chain joins TRBV6-1 and TRBJ1-3; a weak D match, TRBD1 (5 bases). Trimming cost V 6 bases and J 9 bases, with 21 bases left between them. The germline V gene encodes CDR1 MNHNS and CDR2 SASEGT. The CDR3 runs to 15 residues. CDR3 protein: CASRPSGANFGTIYF. The CDR3 coding sequence is TGTGCCAGCAGACCCTCCGGGGCAAACTTCGGCACCATATATTTT.

The chain employs TRBV19 and TRBJ2-1; 12 nucleotides agree with TRBD2. V gave up 5 bases and J gave up 8 bases; unmatched junction bases: 16. The germline V gene has CDR1 LNHDA and CDR2 SQIVND (reference sequence). The CDR3 runs 18 residues. CDR3 coding DNA: TGTGCCAGTAGTTCCCTCCACCCGACTAGCGGGAGTTGGCATGAGCAGTTCTTC. As protein: CASSSLHPTSGSWHEQFF.

CDR3 amino acids: CASSLGALGAIYF. The DNA for the CDR3 is TGTGCCAGCAGCTTAGGGGCACTAGGGGCCATATATTTT. V is TRBV7-9 and J is TRBJ1-3, with D possibly matching TRBD1 (5 bases). Germline values: CDR1 SEHNR, CDR2 FQNEAQ (reference sequence). CDR3 size: 13 residues. Trimming pared 1 base from V and 11 bases from J, leaving 12 bases between.